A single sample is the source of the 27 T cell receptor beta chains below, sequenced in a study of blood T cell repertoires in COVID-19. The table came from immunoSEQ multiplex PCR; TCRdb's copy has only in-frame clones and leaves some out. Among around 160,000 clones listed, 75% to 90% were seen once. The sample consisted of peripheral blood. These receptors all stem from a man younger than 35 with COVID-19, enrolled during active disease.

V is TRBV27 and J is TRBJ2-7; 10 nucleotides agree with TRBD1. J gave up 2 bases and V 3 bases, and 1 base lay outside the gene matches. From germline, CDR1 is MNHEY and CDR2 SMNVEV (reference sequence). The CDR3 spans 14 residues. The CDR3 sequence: CASSFDRGPYEQYF. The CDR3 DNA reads TGTGCCAGCAGTTTTGACAGGGGGCCCTACGAGCAGTACTTC.

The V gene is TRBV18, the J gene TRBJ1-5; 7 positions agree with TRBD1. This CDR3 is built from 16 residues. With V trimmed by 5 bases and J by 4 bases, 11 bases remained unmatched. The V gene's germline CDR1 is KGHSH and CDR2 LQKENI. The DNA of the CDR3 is TGTGCCAGCTCAACTCTGCCCGGGACAGAGAATCAGCCCCAGCATTTT. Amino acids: CASSTLPGTENQPQHF.

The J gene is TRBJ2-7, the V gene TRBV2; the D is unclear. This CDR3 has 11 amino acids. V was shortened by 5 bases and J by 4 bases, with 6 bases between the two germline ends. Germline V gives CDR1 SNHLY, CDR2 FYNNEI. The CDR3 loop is CASSLVYEQYF. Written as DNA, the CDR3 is TGTGCCAGCAGTCTAGTGTACGAGCAGTACTTC.

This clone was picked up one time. The DNA for the CDR3 is TGTGCCAGCAGCGTAGGGGACTTTTCCTACGAGCAGTACTTC. Its translation: CASSVGDFSYEQYF. The genes are TRBV9 and TRBJ2-7; a weak D match, TRBD2 (6 bases). Trimming cost V 0 bases and J 1 base, with 8 bases left between them. Germline CDR1 and CDR2: SGDLS and YYNGEE. The CDR3 has 14 residues.

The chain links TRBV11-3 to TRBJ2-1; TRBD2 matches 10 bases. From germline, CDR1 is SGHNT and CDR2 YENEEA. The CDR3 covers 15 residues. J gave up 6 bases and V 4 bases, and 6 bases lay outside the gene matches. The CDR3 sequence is CASSSGGTSANEQFF. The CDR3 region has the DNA TGTGCCAGCAGCTCAGGGGGGACTAGCGCCAATGAGCAGTTCTTC.

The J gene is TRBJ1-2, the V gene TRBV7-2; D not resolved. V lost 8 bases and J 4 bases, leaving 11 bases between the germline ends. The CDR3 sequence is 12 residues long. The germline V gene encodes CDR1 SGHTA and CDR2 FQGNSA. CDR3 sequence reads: CASGGSTYGYTF. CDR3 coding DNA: TGTGCCAGCGGAGGGTCCACCTATGGCTACACCTTC.

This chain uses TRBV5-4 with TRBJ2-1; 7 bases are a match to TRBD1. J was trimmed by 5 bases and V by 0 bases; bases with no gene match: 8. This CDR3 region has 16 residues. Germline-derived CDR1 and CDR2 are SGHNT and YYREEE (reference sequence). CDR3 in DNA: TGTGCCAGCAGCTTGGGAGCAAAGGGGGCTCACAATGAGCAGTTCTTC. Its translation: CASSLGAKGAHNEQFF.

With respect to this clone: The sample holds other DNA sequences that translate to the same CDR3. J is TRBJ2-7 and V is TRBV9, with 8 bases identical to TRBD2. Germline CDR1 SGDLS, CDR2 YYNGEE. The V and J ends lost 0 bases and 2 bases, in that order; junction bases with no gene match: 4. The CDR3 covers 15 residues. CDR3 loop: CASSVGAGGPYEQYF. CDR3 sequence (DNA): TGTGCCAGCAGCGTAGGGGCGGGGGGCCCCTACGAGCAGTACTTC.

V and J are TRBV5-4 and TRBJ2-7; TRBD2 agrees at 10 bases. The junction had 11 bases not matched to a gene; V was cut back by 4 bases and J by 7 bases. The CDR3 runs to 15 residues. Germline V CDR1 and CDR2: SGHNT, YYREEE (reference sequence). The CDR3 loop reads CASSPPSGRGREQYF. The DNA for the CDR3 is TGTGCCAGCAGCCCCCCTAGCGGGAGAGGTCGGGAGCAGTACTTC.

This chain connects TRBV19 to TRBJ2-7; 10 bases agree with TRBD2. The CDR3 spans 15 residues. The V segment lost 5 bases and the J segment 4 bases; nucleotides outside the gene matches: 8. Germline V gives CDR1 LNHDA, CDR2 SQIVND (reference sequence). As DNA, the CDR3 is TGTGCCAGTAGTTGGACTAGCGGCCTGTTTTACGAGCAGTACTTC. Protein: CASSWTSGLFYEQYF.

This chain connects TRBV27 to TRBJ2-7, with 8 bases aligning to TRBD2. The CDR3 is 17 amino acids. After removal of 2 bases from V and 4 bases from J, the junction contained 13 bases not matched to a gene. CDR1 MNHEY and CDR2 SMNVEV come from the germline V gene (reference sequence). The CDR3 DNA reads TGTGCCAGCAGTTTACGGGTTAGCGGGATAAAGAGGTACGAGCAGTACTTC. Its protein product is CASSLRVSGIKRYEQYF.

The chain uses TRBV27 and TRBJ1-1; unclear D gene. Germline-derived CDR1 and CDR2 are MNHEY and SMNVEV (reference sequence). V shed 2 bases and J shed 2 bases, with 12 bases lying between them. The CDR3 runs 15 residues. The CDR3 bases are TGTGCCAGCAGTTTACGGCGGTCACCAAACACTGAAGCTTTCTTT. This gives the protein CASSLRRSPNTEAFF.

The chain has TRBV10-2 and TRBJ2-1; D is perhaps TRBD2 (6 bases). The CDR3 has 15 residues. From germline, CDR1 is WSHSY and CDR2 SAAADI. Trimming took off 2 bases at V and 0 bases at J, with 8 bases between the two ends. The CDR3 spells CASSEIGSSYNEQFF. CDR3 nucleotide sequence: TGCGCCAGCAGTGAGATCGGGAGCTCCTACAATGAGCAGTTCTTC.

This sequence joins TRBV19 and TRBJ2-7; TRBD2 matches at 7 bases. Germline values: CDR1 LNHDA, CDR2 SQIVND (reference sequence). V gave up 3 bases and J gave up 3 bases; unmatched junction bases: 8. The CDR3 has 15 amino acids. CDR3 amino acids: CASSISGLRVYEQYF. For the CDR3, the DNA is TGTGCCAGTAGTATTAGCGGGCTTCGCGTCTACGAGCAGTACTTC.

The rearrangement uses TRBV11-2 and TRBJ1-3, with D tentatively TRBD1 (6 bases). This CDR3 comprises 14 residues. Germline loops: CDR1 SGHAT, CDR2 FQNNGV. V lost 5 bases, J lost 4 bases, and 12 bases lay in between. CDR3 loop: CASSATGPGNTIYF. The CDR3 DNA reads TGTGCCAGCAGCGCCACAGGGCCCGGAAACACCATATATTTT.

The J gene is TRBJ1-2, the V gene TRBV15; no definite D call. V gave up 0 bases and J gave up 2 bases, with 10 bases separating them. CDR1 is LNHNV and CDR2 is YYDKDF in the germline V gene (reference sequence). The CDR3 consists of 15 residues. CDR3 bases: TGTGCCACCAGCAGAGAACGTAACAGAAACTATGGCTACACCTTC. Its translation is CATSRERNRNYGYTF.

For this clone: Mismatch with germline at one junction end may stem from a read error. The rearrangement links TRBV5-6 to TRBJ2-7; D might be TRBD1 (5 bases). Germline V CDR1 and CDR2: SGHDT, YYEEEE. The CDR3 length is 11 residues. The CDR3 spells CASSFSDTQVF. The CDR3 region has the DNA TGTGCCAGCAGCTTTTCGGACACCCAGGTCTTC.

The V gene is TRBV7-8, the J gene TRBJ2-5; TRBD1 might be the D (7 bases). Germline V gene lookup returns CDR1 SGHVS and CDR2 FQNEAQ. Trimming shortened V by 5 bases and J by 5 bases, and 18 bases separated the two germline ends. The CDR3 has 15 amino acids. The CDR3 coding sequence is TGTGCCAGCAGCATACGACAGGGAGCGGGTGAGACCCAGTACTTC. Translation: CASSIRQGAGETQYF.

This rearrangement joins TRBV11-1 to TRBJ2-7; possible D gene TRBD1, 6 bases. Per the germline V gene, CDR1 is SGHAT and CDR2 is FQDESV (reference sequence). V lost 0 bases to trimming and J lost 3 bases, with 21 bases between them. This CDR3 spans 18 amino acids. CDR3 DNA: TGTGCCAGCAGCTTAGCCCCCGGGACACACAACTCTGGCTACGAGCAGTACTTC. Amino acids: CASSLAPGTHNSGYEQYF.

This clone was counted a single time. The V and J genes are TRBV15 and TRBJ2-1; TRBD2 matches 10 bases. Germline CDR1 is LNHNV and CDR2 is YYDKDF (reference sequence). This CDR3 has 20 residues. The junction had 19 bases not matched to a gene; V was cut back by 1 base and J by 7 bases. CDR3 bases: TGTGCCACCAGCAGAGGCAGGGATGTGGCTAGCGGGAGAGGAGCAAATGAGCAGTTCTTC. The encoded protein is CATSRGRDVASGRGANEQFF.

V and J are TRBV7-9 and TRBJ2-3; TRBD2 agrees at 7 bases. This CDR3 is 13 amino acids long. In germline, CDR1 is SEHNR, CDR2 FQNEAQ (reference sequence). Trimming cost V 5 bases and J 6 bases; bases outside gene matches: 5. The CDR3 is CASSHRGVDTQYF. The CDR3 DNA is TGTGCCAGCAGCCACCGGGGGGTTGATACGCAGTATTTT.

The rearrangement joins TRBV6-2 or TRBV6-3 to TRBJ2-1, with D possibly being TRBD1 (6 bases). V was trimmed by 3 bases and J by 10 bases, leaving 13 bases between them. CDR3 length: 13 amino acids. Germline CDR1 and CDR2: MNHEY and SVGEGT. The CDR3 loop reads CASSYGRGKEQFF. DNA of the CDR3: TGTGCCAGCAGTTATGGCAGGGGTAAGGAGCAGTTCTTC.

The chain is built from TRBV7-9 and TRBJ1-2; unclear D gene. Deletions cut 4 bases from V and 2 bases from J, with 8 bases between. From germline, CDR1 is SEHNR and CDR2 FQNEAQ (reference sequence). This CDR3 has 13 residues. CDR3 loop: CASSSGSNYGYTF. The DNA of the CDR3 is TGTGCCAGCAGCTCCGGGTCGAACTATGGCTACACCTTC.

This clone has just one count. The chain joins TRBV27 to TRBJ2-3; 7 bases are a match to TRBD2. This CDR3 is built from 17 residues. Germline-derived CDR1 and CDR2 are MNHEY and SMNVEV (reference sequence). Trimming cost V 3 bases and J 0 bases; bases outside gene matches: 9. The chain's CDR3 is CASSFGTTRLSTDTQYF. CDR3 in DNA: TGTGCCAGCAGTTTTGGGACTACCCGTCTGAGCACAGATACGCAGTATTTT.

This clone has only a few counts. The CDR3 region is CASSLLTSDEQYF. In nucleotides, the CDR3 is TGTGCCAGCAGTTTACTGACTAGCGACGAGCAGTACTTC. This sequence joins TRBV28 and TRBJ2-7, with 8 nucleotides matching TRBD2. CDR1 and CDR2 (germline): MDHEN, SYDVKM. The CDR3 has 13 residues. V was clipped by 2 bases and J by 5 bases; unmatched bases: 2.

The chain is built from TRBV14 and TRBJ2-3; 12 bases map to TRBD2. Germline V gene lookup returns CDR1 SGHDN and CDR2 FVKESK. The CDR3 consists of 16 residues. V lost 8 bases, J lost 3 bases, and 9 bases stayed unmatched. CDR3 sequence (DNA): TGTGCCAGCGCGGGACTAGCGGGTCGAAGAACAGATACGCAGTATTTT. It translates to CASAGLAGRRTDTQYF.

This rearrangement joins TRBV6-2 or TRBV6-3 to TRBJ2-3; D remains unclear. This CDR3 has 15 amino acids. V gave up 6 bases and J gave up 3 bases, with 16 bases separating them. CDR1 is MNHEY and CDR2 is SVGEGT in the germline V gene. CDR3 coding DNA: TGTGCCAGCAGCCGTGTCTCCGCCCGGACAGATACGCAGTATTTT. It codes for CASSRVSARTDTQYF.